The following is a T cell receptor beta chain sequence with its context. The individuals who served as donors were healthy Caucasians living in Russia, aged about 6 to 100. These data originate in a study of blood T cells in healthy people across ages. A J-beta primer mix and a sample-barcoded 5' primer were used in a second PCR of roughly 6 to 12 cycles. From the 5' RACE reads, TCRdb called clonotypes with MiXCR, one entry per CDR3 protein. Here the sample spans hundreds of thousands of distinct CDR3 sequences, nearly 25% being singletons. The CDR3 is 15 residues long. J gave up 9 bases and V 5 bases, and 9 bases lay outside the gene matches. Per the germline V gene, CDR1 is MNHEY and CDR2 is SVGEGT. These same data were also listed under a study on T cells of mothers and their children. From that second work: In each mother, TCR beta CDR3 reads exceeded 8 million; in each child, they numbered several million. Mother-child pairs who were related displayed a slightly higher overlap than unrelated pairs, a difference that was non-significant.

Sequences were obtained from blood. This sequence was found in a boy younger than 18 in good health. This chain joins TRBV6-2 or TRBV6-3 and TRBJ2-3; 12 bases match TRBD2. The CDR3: CASSGRTSGDKTQYF. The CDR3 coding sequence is TGTGCCAGCAGTGGACGGACTAGCGGGGACAAGACGCAGTATTTT.